This T cell receptor beta chain was captured by sequencing in a study of shared clonotypes between healthy human individuals. Study context: The study drew on a couple of women and three men aged 18 to 49 as donors.

Points on this clone: Its antigen is undetermined.

The donors were all Caucasian adults (living in Nashville, Tennessee). For genomic DNA, unsorted samples relied on approximately 81 million PBMCs. Using immunoSEQ multiplex PCR, the repertoire was profiled, and TCRdb retains in-frame clones only, with some absent. The table shows around 530,000 clones, with roughly 79% occurring only once. The germline CDR1 and CDR2 sequences are SGHAT and FQNNGV. V shed 2 bases and J 3 bases; nucleotides not matched to a gene: 5. The CDR3 is made up of 15 amino acids. Overall study results and limits: The diversity represented, both genetic and in exposure history, was limited by few donors.

The chain is built from TRBV11-2 and TRBJ2-7; TRBD2 agrees at 9 bases. The TCR sequence derives from a woman in her thirties or forties in good health. Some clones in this sample may be carry-over from other donors' samples. Material: PBMCs. The chain's CDR3 is CASSLNIAGVYEQYF. The CDR3 coding sequence is TGTGCCAGCAGCTTAAATATAGCGGGAGTCTACGAGCAGTACTTC.